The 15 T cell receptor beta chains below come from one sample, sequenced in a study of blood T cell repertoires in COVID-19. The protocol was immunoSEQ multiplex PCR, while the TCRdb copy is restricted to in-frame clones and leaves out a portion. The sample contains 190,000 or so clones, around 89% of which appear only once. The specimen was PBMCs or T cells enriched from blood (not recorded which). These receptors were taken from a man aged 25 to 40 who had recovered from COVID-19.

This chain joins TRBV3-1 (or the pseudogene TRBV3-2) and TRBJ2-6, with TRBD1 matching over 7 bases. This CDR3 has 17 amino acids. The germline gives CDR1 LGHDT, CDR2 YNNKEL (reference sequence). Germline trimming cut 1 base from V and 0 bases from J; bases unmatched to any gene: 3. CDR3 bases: TGTGCCAGCAGCCAAGCGACAGGGTACTCTGGGGCCAACGTCCTGACTTTC. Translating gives CASSQATGYSGANVLTF.

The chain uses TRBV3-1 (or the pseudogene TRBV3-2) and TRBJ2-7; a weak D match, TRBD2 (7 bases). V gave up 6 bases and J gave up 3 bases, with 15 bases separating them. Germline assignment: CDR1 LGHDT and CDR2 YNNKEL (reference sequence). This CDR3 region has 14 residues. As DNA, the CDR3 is TGTGCCAGCAGACTCGGCGGGGGCCACTACGAGCAGTACTTC. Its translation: CASRLGGGHYEQYF.

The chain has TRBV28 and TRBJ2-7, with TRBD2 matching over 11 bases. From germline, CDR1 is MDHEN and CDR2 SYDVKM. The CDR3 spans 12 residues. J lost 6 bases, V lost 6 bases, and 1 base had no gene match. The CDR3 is CASSLAGGEQYF. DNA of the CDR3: TGTGCCAGCAGCCTAGCGGGAGGCGAGCAGTACTTC.

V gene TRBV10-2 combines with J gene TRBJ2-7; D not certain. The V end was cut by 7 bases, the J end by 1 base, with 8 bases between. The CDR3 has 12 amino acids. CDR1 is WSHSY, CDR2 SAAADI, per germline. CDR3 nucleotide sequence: TGCGCCAGCAAGACTGTTTCCTACGAGCAGTACTTC. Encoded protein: CASKTVSYEQYF.

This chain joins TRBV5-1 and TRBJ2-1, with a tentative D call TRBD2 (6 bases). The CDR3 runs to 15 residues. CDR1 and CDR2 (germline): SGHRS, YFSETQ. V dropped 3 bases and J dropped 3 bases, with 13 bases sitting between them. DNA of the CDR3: TGCGCCAGCAGCTCGATGGAGGGAAACTACAATGAGCAGTTCTTC. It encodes CASSSMEGNYNEQFF. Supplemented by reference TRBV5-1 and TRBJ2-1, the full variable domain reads KAGVTQTPRYLIKTRGQQVTLSCSPISGHRSVSWYQQTPGQGLQFLFEYFSETQRNKGNFPGRFSGRQFSNSRSEMNVSTLELGDSALYLCASSSMEGNYNEQFFGPGTRLTVL.

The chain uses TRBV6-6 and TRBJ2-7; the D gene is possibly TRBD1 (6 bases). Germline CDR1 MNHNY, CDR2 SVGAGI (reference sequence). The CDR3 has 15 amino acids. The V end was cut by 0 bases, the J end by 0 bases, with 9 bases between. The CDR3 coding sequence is TGTGCCAGCAGTTACTCGCCGGACAGCTCCTACGAGCAGTACTTC. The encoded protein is CASSYSPDSSYEQYF.

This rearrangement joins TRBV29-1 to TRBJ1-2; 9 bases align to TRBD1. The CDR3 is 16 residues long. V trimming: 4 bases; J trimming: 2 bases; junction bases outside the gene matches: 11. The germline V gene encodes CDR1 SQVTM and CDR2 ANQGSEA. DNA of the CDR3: TGCAGCGTTGGCCCGATTCGGACAGGGGCAAACTATGGCTACACCTTC. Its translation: CSVGPIRTGANYGYTF.

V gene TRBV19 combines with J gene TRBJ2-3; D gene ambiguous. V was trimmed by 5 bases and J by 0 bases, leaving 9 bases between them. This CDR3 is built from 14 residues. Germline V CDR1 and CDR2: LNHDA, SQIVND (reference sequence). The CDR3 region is CASSPSYSTDTQYF. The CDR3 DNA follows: TGTGCCAGTAGTCCCAGTTACAGCACAGATACGCAGTATTTT.

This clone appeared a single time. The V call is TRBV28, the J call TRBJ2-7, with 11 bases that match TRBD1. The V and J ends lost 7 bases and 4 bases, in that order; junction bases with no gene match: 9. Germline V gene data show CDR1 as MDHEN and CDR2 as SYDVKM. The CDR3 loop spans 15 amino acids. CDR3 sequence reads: CASNLPGQGVYEQYF. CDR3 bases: TGTGCCAGCAACCTACCGGGACAGGGGGTTTACGAGCAGTACTTC.

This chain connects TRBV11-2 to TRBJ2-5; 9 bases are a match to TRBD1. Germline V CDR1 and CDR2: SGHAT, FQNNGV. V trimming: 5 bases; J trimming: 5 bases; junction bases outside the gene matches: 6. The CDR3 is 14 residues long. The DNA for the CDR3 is TGTGCCAGCAGCCCCAGGGACAGGGTGGAGACCCAGTACTTC. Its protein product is CASSPRDRVETQYF.

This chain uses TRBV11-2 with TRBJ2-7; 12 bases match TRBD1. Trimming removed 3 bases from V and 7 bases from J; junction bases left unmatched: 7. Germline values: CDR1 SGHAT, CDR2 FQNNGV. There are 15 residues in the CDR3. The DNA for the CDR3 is TGTGCCAGCAGCTTTAGAGGGACAGGGGGCTGGGAGCAGTACTTC. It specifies CASSFRGTGGWEQYF. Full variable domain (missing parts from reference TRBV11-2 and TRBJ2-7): EAGVAQSPRYKIIEKRQSVAFWCNPISGHATLYWYQQILGQGPKLLIQFQNNGVVDDSQLPKDRFSAERLKGVDSTLKIQPAKLEDSAVYLCASSFRGTGGWEQYFGPGTRLTVT.

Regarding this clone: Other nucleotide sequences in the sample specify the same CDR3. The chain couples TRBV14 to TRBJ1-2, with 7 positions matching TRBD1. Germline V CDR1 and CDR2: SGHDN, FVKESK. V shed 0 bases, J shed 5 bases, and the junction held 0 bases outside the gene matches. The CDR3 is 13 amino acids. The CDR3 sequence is CASSQDRGYGYTF. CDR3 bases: TGTGCCAGCAGCCAAGACAGGGGGTATGGCTACACCTTC.

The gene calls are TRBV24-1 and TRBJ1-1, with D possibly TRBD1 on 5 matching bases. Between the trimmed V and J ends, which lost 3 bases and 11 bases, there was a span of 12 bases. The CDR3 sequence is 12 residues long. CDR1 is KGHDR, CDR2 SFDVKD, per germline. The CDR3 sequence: CATSDPGYGAFF. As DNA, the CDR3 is TGTGCCACCAGTGATCCAGGGTATGGCGCTTTCTTT.

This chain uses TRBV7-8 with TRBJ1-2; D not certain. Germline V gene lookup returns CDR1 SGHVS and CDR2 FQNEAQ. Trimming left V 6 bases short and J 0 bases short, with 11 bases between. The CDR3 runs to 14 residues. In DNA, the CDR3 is TGTGCCAGCAGTATGACGGGATCTAACTATGGCTACACCTTC. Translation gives CASSMTGSNYGYTF.

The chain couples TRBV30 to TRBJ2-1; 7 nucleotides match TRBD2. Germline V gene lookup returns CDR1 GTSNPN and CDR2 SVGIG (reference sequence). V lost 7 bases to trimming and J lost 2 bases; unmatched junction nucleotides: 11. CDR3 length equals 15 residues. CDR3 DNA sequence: TGTGCCTCGGGAGGACCAAGCGGGGCCTACAATGAGCAGTTCTTC. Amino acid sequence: CASGGPSGAYNEQFF. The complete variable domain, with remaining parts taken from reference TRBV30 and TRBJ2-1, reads SQTIHQWPATLVQPVGSPLSLECTVEGTSNPNLYWYRQAAGRGLQLLFYSVGIGQISSEVPQNLSASRPQDRQFILSSKKLLLSDSGFYLCASGGPSGAYNEQFFGPGTRLTVL.